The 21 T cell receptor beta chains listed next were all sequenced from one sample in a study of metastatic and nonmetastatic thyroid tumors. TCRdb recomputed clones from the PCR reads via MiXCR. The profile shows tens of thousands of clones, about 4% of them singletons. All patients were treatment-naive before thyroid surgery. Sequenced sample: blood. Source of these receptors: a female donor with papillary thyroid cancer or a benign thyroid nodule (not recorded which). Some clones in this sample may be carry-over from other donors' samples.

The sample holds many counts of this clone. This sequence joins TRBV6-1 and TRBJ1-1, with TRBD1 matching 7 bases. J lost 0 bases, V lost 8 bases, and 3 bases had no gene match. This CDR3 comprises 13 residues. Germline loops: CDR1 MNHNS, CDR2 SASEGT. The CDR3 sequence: CASRDRMNTEAFF. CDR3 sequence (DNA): TGTGCCAGCCGGGACAGAATGAACACTGAAGCTTTCTTT.

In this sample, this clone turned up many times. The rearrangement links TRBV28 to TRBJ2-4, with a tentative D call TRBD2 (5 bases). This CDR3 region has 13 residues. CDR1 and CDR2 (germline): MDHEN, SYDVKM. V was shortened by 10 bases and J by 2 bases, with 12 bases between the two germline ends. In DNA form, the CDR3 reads TGTGCCACCGGGGAACCTACCAAAAACATTCAGTACTTC. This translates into CATGEPTKNIQYF.

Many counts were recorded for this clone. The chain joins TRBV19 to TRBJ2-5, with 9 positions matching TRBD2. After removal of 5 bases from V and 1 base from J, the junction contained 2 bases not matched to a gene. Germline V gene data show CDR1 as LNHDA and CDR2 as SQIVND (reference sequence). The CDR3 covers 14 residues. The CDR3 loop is CASSSSGTQETQYF. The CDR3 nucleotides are TGTGCCAGTAGTTCTAGCGGGACCCAAGAGACCCAGTACTTC.

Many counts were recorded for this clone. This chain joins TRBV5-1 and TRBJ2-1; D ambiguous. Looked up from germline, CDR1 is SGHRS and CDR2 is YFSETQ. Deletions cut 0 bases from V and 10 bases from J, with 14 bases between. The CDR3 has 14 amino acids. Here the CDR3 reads CASSLGAETVEQFF. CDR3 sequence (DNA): TGCGCCAGCAGCTTGGGCGCGGAAACGGTCGAGCAGTTCTTC.

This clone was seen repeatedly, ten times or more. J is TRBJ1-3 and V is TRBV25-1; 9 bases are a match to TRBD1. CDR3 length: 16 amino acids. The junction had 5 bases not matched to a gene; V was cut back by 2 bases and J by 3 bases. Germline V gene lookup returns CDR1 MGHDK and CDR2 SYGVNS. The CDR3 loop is CASSETQGAGGNTIYF. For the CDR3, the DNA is TGTGCCAGCAGTGAAACACAGGGGGCGGGTGGAAACACCATATATTTT.

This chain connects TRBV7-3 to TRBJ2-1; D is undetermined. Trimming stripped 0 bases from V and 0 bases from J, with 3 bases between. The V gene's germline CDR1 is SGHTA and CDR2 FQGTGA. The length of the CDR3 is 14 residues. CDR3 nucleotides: TGTGCCAGCAGCTTAACGGGCTCCTACAATGAGCAGTTCTTC. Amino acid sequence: CASSLTGSYNEQFF.

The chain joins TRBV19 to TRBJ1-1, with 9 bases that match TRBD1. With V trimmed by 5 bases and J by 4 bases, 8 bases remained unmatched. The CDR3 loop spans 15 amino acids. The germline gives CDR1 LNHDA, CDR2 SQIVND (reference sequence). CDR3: CASSPLTGGVTEAFF. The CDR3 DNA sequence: TGTGCCAGTAGTCCCCTGACAGGGGGAGTCACTGAAGCTTTCTTT.

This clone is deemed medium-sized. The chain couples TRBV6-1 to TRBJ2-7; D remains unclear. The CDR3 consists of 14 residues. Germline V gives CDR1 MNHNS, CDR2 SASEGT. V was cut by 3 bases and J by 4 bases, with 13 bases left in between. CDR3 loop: CASSEDRTSYEQYF. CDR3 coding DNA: TGTGCCAGCAGTGAGGACCGGACGTCTTACGAGCAGTACTTC.

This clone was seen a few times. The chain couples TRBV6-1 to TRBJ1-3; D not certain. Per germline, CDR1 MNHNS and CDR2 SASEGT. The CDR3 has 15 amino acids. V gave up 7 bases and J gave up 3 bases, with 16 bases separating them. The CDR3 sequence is CASTAGTFFGNTIYF. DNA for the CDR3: TGTGCCAGCACGGCGGGAACGTTTTTTGGAAACACCATATATTTT.

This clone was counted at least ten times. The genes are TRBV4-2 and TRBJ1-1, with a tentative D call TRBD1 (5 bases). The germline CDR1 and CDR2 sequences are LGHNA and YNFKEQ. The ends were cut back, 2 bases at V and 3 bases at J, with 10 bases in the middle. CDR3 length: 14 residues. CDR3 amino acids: CASSQQGLDTEAFF. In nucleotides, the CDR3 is TGTGCCAGCAGCCAACAGGGTCTAGACACTGAAGCTTTCTTT.

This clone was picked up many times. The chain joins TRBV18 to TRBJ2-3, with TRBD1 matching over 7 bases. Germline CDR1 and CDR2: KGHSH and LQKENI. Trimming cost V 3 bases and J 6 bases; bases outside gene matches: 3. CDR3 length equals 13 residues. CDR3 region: CASSPRTGDTQYF. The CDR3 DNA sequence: TGTGCCAGCTCACCCCGGACAGGTGATACGCAGTATTTT. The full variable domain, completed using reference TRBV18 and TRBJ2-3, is NAGVMQNPRHLVRRRGQEARLRCSPMKGHSHVYWYRQLPEEGLKFMVYLQKENIIDESGMPKERFSAEFPKEGPSILRIQQVVRGDSAAYFCASSPRTGDTQYFGPGTRLTVL.

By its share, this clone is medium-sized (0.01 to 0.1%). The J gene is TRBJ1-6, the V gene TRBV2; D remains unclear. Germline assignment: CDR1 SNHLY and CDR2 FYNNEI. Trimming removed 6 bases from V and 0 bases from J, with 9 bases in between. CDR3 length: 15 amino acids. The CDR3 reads CASSRTGSYNSPLHF. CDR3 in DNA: TGTGCCAGCAGCCGAACGGGCTCCTATAATTCACCCCTCCACTTT.

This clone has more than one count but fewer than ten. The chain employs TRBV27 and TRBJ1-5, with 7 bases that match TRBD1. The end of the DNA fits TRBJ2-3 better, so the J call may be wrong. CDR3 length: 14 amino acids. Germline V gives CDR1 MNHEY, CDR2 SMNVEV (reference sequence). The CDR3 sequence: CASSLRQGNQPQYF. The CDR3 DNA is TGTGCCAGCAGTTTGCGACAGGGCAATCAGCCCCAGTATTTT.

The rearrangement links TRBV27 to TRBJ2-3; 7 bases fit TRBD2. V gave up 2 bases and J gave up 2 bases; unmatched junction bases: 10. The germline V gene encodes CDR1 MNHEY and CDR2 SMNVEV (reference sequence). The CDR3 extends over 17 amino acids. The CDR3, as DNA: TGTGCCAGCAGTTTACGCCCGGGAGGACTTTTCACAGATACGCAGTATTTT. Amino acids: CASSLRPGGLFTDTQYF.

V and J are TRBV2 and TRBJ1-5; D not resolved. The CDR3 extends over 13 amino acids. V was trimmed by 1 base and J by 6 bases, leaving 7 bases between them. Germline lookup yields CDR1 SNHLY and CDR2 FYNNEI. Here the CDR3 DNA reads TGTGCCAGCAGTGAAGGTTTCGCTCAGCCCCAGCATTTT. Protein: CASSEGFAQPQHF. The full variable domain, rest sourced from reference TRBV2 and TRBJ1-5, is EPEVTQTPSHQVTQMGQEVILRCVPISNHLYFYWYRQILGQKVEFLVSFYNNEISEKSEIFDDQFSVERPDGSNFTLKIRSTKLEDSAMYFCASSEGFAQPQHFGDGTRLSIL.

The CDR3 protein is CASSARGTGELFF. CDR3 DNA: TGTGCCAGCAGTGCCAGGGGGACCGGGGAGCTGTTTTTT. The chain employs TRBV2 and TRBJ2-2; 7 bases are shared with TRBD1. Germline CDR1 and CDR2: SNHLY and FYNNEI. The V segment lost 4 bases and the J segment 5 bases; nucleotides outside the gene matches: 1. This CDR3 has 13 amino acids.

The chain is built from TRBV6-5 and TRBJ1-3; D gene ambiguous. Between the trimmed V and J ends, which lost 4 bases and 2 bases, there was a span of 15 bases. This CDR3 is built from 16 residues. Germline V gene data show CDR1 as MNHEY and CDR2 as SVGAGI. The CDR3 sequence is CASSSTFRSAGNTIYF. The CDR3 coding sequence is TGTGCCAGCAGTTCCACGTTTCGGTCCGCTGGAAACACCATATATTTT.

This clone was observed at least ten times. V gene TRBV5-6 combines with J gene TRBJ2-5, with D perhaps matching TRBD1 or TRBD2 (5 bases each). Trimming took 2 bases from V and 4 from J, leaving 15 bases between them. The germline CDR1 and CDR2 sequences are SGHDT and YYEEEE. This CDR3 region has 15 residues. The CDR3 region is CASSFRSLGGETQYF. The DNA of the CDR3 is TGTGCCAGCAGCTTCCGCTCGCTTGGGGGAGAGACCCAGTACTTC.

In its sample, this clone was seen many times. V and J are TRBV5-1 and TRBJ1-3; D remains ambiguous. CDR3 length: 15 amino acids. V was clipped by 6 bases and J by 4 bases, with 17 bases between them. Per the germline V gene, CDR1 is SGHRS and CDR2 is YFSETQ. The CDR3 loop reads CASTPGTVGGNTIYF. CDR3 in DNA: TGCGCCAGCACTCCGGGAACTGTTGGCGGAAACACCATATATTTT.

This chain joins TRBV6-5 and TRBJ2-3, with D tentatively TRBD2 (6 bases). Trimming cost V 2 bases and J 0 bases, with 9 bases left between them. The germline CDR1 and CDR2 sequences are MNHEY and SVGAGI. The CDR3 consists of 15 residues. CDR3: CASSYRAGSTDTQYF. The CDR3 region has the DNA TGTGCCAGCAGTTACCGGGCGGGAAGCACAGATACGCAGTATTTT.

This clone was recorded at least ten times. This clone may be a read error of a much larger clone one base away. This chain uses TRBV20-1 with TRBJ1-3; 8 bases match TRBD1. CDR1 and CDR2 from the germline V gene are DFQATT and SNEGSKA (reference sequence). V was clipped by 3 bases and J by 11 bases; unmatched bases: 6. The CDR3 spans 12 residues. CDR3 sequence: CSARDRVDAIYF. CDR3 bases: TGCAGTGCTAGGGACAGGGTTGACGCCATATATTTT.